Each of the 2 T cell receptor beta chains below was sequenced from the same sample in a study of CXCR3-negative and CXCR3-positive naive CD8 T cells. UMI-tagged TRB cDNA libraries were built via 5' RACE. TCRdb re-called the 5' RACE reads and catalogs CDR3 proteins one per entry, DNA excluded. This repertoire comprises 70,000 to 100,000 distinct CDR3 sequences; its ten largest clones make up approximately 1%. Sequencing was done on a sample of naive CXCR3- CD8+ T cells from blood. Subset noted: CD45RO-CCR7+CD27+CD95- naive CD8+ T cells lacking CXCR3 (TNR3-). The receptors stem from a human donor in good health. Some clones in this sample may be carry-over from other donors' samples.

The chain employs TRBV28 and TRBJ1-4; no DNA is available, so the TRBD1 call from TCRdb remains unchecked. CDR1 is MDHEN and CDR2 is SYDVKM in the germline V gene. This CDR3 is 16 amino acids long. The CDR3 protein is CASRSYSGQGSGKLFF. The whole variable domain, remainder taken from reference TRBV28 and TRBJ1-4, is DVKVTQSSRYLVKRTGEKVFLECVQDMDHENMFWYRQDPGLGLRLIYFSYDVKMKEKGDIPEGYSVSREKKERFSLILESASTNQTSMYLCASRSYSGQGSGKLFFGSGTQLSVL.

The chain uses TRBV6-2 or TRBV6-3 and TRBJ2-2; TCRdb calls TRBD2, which cannot be checked without DNA. This CDR3 contains 13 residues. Germline CDR1 MNHEY, CDR2 SVGEGT. The CDR3 spells CASSYGRAGELFF.